The 26 T cell receptor beta chains in this list originate from one sample, sequenced in a study of T cell responses to AZD1222 COVID-19 vaccine. Here immunoSEQ multiplex PCR was the method, and the copy in TCRdb shows in-frame clones only, minus some. Among some 200,000 clones listed, 90% to 95% were seen once. Sequencing used peripheral blood, obtained on day 0 of MenACWY control vaccination. The receptor source for this set is an adult in good health.

The chain is built from TRBV7-6 and TRBJ1-1; TRBD1 might be the D (5 bases). V dropped 3 bases and J dropped 4 bases, with 12 bases sitting between them. The CDR3 consists of 14 residues. Germline V gene sequence: CDR1 SGHVS, CDR2 FNYEAQ. The CDR3 DNA follows: TGTGCCAGCAGCTTGGGGGGTCAGGTCACTGAAGCTTTCTTT. Its translation: CASSLGGQVTEAFF.

V and J are TRBV2 and TRBJ1-3; D gene uncertain. The CDR3 has 13 residues. Germline loops: CDR1 SNHLY, CDR2 FYNNEI. Trimming stripped 3 bases from V and 1 base from J, with 4 bases between. CDR3 sequence (DNA): TGTGCCAGCAGTGATAAGTCTGGAAACACCATATATTTT. Amino acids: CASSDKSGNTIYF.

The V gene is TRBV4-1, the J gene TRBJ1-2; D uncertain. The CDR3 runs to 13 residues. The ends were cut back, 1 base at V and 4 bases at J, with 7 bases in the middle. Germline lookup yields CDR1 MGHRA and CDR2 YSYEKL. CDR3 nucleotide sequence: TGCGCCAGCAGCCAAGTTGGGAGCTATGGCTACACCTTC. Translation gives CASSQVGSYGYTF.

The chain combines TRBV6-5 with TRBJ1-2; D remains ambiguous. This CDR3 is 14 amino acids long. V lost 6 bases and J 0 bases, leaving 11 bases between the germline ends. Looked up from germline, CDR1 is MNHEY and CDR2 is SVGAGI. Here the CDR3 DNA reads TGTGCCAGCAGCCTGGGTATAGCTAACTATGGCTACACCTTC. Amino acids: CASSLGIANYGYTF.

The chain carries TRBV6-5 and TRBJ2-2; D is unresolved. There are 13 residues in the CDR3. Germline CDR1 reads MNHEY; CDR2 reads SVGAGI. Trimming stripped 6 bases from V and 6 bases from J, with 11 bases between. The CDR3 loop is CASSPGRAGELFF. In DNA, the CDR3 is TGTGCCAGCAGCCCCGGAAGGGCCGGGGAGCTGTTTTTT.

This clone was recorded once. This chain uses TRBV2 with TRBJ1-5; D gene unclear. Trimming shortened V by 4 bases and J by 5 bases, and 9 bases separated the two germline ends. CDR1 is SNHLY and CDR2 is FYNNEI in the germline V gene. The CDR3 contains 13 residues. The CDR3 DNA sequence: TGTGCCAGCAGTGTTTTCGGGGATCAGCCCCAGCATTTT. Its protein product is CASSVFGDQPQHF.

This clone was seen once. Other DNA variants within this sample encode the same CDR3. CDR3 region: CASSPTGGTEAFF. The CDR3 DNA sequence: TGTGCCAGCAGCCCCACGGGGGGGACTGAAGCTTTCTTT. This sequence joins TRBV7-3 and TRBJ1-1, with D possibly matching TRBD1 (5 bases). V was shortened by 5 bases and J by 5 bases, with 12 bases between the two germline ends. This CDR3 has 13 residues. Per germline, CDR1 SGHTA and CDR2 FQGTGA. Full variable domain (missing parts from reference TRBV7-3 and TRBJ1-1): GAGVSQTPSNKVTEKGKYVELRCDPISGHTALYWYRQSLGQGPEFLIYFQGTGAADDSGLPNDRFFAVRPEGSVSTLKIQRTERGDSAVYLCASSPTGGTEAFFGQGTRLTVV.

The chain carries TRBV4-2 and TRBJ1-4; D is uncertain. The CDR3 runs to 17 residues. CDR1 is LGHNA and CDR2 is YNFKEQ in the germline V gene. V was cut by 2 bases and J by 0 bases, with 13 bases left in between. CDR3 DNA sequence: TGTGCCAGCAGCCAAACACCCTTAGGGACAACTAATGAAAAACTGTTTTTT. Translation: CASSQTPLGTTNEKLFF.

V gene TRBV11-3 combines with J gene TRBJ2-2; 10 bases align to TRBD2. V lost 1 base, J lost 4 bases, and 3 bases stayed unmatched. This CDR3 is 16 amino acids long. Per germline, CDR1 SGHNT and CDR2 YENEEA. This chain's CDR3 is CASSLGLAGATGELFF. The CDR3 nucleotides read TGTGCCAGCAGCTTAGGGCTAGCGGGGGCCACCGGGGAGCTGTTTTTT.

The chain carries TRBV5-4 and TRBJ1-1, with 7 bases identical to TRBD1. The J segment lost 0 bases and the V segment lost 2 bases, leaving 7 bases of the junction unmatched. The CDR3 sequence is 16 residues long. Germline values: CDR1 SGHNT, CDR2 YYREEE (reference sequence). CDR3 loop: CASSLPGTAMNTEAFF. CDR3 DNA: TGTGCCAGCAGCTTACCCGGGACAGCCATGAACACTGAAGCTTTCTTT.

The gene calls are TRBV20-1 and TRBJ2-7; D remains ambiguous. CDR3 size: 11 residues. Germline lookup yields CDR1 DFQATT and CDR2 SNEGSKA (reference sequence). Trimming removed 1 base from V and 3 bases from J, with 4 bases in between. The chain's CDR3 is CSARGLYEQYF. The DNA of the CDR3 is TGCAGTGCTAGAGGTCTCTACGAGCAGTACTTC.

The rearrangement uses TRBV20-1 and TRBJ1-2; 10 bases match TRBD1. J was trimmed by 7 bases and V by 3 bases; bases with no gene match: 11. This CDR3 has 15 amino acids. CDR1 is DFQATT and CDR2 is SNEGSKA in the germline V gene (reference sequence). CDR3 protein: CSASRTGGEEGGYTF. The CDR3 DNA is TGCAGTGCTAGTAGGACAGGGGGAGAGGAGGGTGGCTACACCTTC.

The chain joins TRBV18 to TRBJ1-1; D not certain. The CDR3 is 13 amino acids. Between the trimmed V and J ends, which lost 2 bases and 3 bases, there was a span of 7 bases. Germline assignment: CDR1 KGHSH and CDR2 LQKENI. CDR3 nucleotides: TGTGCCAGCTCACCAATTCCGGACACTGAAGCTTTCTTT. This gives the protein CASSPIPDTEAFF.

V usage is TRBV7-9 and J usage is TRBJ1-5, with 9 bases that match TRBD1. The CDR3 has 17 residues. Germline loops: CDR1 SEHNR, CDR2 FQNEAQ (reference sequence). Trimming at V came to 0 bases and at J to 5 bases, leaving 8 bases not matched to a gene. This CDR3 reads CASSLALGQGTHQPQHF. DNA for the CDR3: TGTGCCAGCAGCTTAGCCCTGGGACAGGGAACACATCAGCCCCAGCATTTT.

V usage is TRBV4-1 and J usage is TRBJ1-4; TRBD1 aligns across 8 bases. This CDR3 spans 16 amino acids. J lost 11 bases, V lost 0 bases, and 11 bases had no gene match. CDR1 is MGHRA, CDR2 YSYEKL, per germline. The CDR3 protein is CASSQERSSGGWKLFF. The CDR3 coding sequence is TGCGCCAGCAGCCAAGAGCGGTCGTCAGGGGGCTGGAAACTGTTTTTT.

The chain has TRBV10-3 and TRBJ1-1; no definite D call. Germline-derived CDR1 and CDR2 are ENHRY and SYGVKD. Trimming left V 5 bases short and J 6 bases short, with 10 bases between. The CDR3 sequence is 12 residues long. The CDR3 nucleotides read TGTGCCATCAGTCAGACTGGGGCTGAAGCTTTCTTT. It codes for CAISQTGAEAFF.

The V and J genes are TRBV3-1 (or the pseudogene TRBV3-2) and TRBJ2-5; D call uncertain. CDR3 length equals 13 residues. Germline loops: CDR1 LGHDT, CDR2 YNNKEL (reference sequence). Trimming shortened V by 8 bases and J by 5 bases, and 15 bases separated the two germline ends. The CDR3 loop is CASRGGVVETQYF. The CDR3 DNA reads TGTGCCAGCCGCGGTGGCGTGGTGGAGACCCAGTACTTC.

As to this clone: At the DNA level, this CDR3 is encoded by other sequences in the same sample as well. The chain employs TRBV6-5 and TRBJ1-2; D ambiguous. From germline, CDR1 is MNHEY and CDR2 SVGAGI. The CDR3 sequence is 13 residues long. The germline V and J ends were trimmed by 0 bases and 4 bases, with 6 bases remaining between them. The CDR3 spells CASSYSGAYGYTF. Written as DNA, the CDR3 is TGTGCCAGCAGTTACTCGGGCGCCTATGGCTACACCTTC.

The rearrangement joins TRBV13 to TRBJ1-1, with D hard to call. The CDR3 totals 14 residues. Trimming left V 2 bases short and J 4 bases short, with 11 bases between. Germline V gene sequence: CDR1 PRHDT, CDR2 FYEKMQ (reference sequence). CDR3 sequence: CASSLRPTGTEAFF. CDR3 nucleotides: TGTGCCAGCAGCTTAAGGCCCACGGGCACTGAAGCTTTCTTT.

The chain has TRBV19 and TRBJ1-2; D ambiguous. The CDR3 has 15 residues. The V end was cut by 7 bases, the J end by 3 bases, with 18 bases between. CDR1 is LNHDA, CDR2 SQIVND, per germline (reference sequence). For the CDR3, the DNA is TGTGCCAGTACCACTAACGCGGGTGGGGACTATGGCTACACCTTC. It specifies CASTTNAGGDYGYTF. The full variable domain, in which reference TRBV19 and TRBJ1-2 provide the parts outside the CDR3, is DGGITQSPKYLFRKEGQNVTLSCEQNLNHDAMYWYRQDPGQGLRLIYYSQIVNDFQKGDIAEGYSVSREKKESFPLTVTSAQKNPTAFYLCASTTNAGGDYGYTFGSGTRLTVV.

The V gene is TRBV12-3 or TRBV12-4, the J gene TRBJ1-1, with D tentatively TRBD1 (5 bases). Trimming stripped 4 bases from V and 9 bases from J, with 15 bases between. The CDR3 is made up of 13 amino acids. The DNA of the CDR3 is TGTGCCAGCAGTTGGGGGGGGAAGGTTCAAGCTTTCTTT. This encodes CASSWGGKVQAFF.

This sequence joins TRBV12-3 or TRBV12-4 and TRBJ2-5; 7 bases are a match to TRBD1. V lost 5 bases and J lost 5; bases outside the gene matches: 5. This CDR3 has 13 residues. The CDR3 DNA reads as TGTGCCAGCAGTCTCGGACAGGTCGAGACCCAGTACTTC. Protein: CASSLGQVETQYF.

The V gene is TRBV19, the J gene TRBJ1-1; no reliable D call. The germline V gene has CDR1 LNHDA and CDR2 SQIVND (reference sequence). This CDR3 is built from 11 residues. Trimming cost V 7 bases and J 0 bases, with 3 bases left between them. Here the CDR3 DNA reads TGTGCCAGTAACATGAACACTGAAGCTTTCTTT. Its protein product is CASNMNTEAFF.

The chain is built from TRBV7-9 and TRBJ1-3; D ambiguous. In germline, CDR1 is SEHNR, CDR2 FQNEAQ (reference sequence). The CDR3 length is 13 residues. V gave up 5 bases and J gave up 3 bases, with 8 bases separating them. The chain's CDR3 is CASSRVSGNTIYF. CDR3 DNA sequence: TGTGCCAGCAGCCGAGTCAGTGGAAACACCATATATTTT.

The rearrangement joins TRBV7-3 to TRBJ2-2; 11 bases are a match to TRBD1. With 2 bases clipped from V and 4 bases from J, the junction kept 0 bases outside the gene matches. The CDR3 loop spans 15 amino acids. Germline V gene lookup returns CDR1 SGHTA and CDR2 FQGTGA. CDR3 sequence: CASSLGQGATGELFF. The CDR3 DNA reads TGTGCCAGCAGCTTAGGACAGGGGGCCACCGGGGAGCTGTTTTTT. Using reference TRBV7-3 and TRBJ2-2 for the parts outside the CDR3, the full variable domain is GAGVSQTPSNKVTEKGKYVELRCDPISGHTALYWYRQSLGQGPEFLIYFQGTGAADDSGLPNDRFFAVRPEGSVSTLKIQRTERGDSAVYLCASSLGQGATGELFFGEGSRLTVL.

The chain recombines TRBV28 with TRBJ1-1; 10 bases are a match to TRBD1. V dropped 7 bases and J dropped 4; count of bases not matched to a gene: 6. This CDR3 region has 14 residues. From germline, CDR1 is MDHEN and CDR2 SYDVKM. The CDR3 protein is CASTRQGALTEAFF. The CDR3 DNA sequence: TGTGCCAGCACCCGACAGGGGGCGCTCACTGAAGCTTTCTTT.